Below, 20 T cell receptor beta chains from the same sample are listed, as sequenced in a study of OX40 agonist ivuxolimab in advanced cancers. Assay used: immunoSEQ multiplex PCR; TCRdb lists only in-frame clones, some missing. The sample carries tens of thousands of clones, approximately 86% recorded once. The starting material was CD4+ or CD8+ T cells sorted from blood, obtained in a trial of the OX40 agonist ivuxolimab. The origin of the receptors is an adult with an advanced solid tumor such as melanoma, head and neck, liver or kidney cancer.

The J gene is TRBJ2-1, the V gene TRBV28; D possibly uses TRBD1 or TRBD2 (5 bases each). The CDR3 covers 12 residues. Germline V gene data show CDR1 as MDHEN and CDR2 as SYDVKM. The V end was cut by 6 bases, the J end by 7 bases, with 10 bases between. The CDR3 loop reads CASRGTLNEQFF. The CDR3 DNA reads as TGTGCCAGCAGAGGGACCTTGAATGAGCAGTTCTTC. The full variable domain, with the rest looked up from reference TRBV28 and TRBJ2-1, is DVKVTQSSRYLVKRTGEKVFLECVQDMDHENMFWYRQDPGLGLRLIYFSYDVKMKEKGDIPEGYSVSREKKERFSLILESASTNQTSMYLCASRGTLNEQFFGPGTRLTVL.

V is TRBV7-8 and J is TRBJ2-7; tentatively, D is TRBD1 (6 bases). The CDR3 has 14 residues. V was pared by 1 base and J by 3 bases, with 10 bases between. Germline assignment: CDR1 SGHVS and CDR2 FQNEAQ. The CDR3 is CASSLDPDSYEQYF. In nucleotides, the CDR3 is TGTGCCAGCAGCTTAGACCCGGACAGCTACGAGCAGTACTTC.

J is TRBJ1-1 and V is TRBV11-1; D uncertain. Germline CDR1 and CDR2: SGHAT and FQDESV (reference sequence). The V gene lost 1 base and the J gene lost 3 bases, with 9 bases spanning the gap. This CDR3 spans 14 amino acids. This CDR3 is CASSLDSLYTEAFF. The CDR3 DNA sequence: TGTGCCAGCAGCTTAGATAGCCTTTACACTGAAGCTTTCTTT.

The chain carries TRBV29-1 and TRBJ2-7; 7 bases align to TRBD1. CDR1 SQVTM and CDR2 ANQGSEA come from the germline V gene. The length of the CDR3 is 15 residues. The ends lost 0 bases at V and 2 bases at J; junction bases unmatched: 7. CDR3 sequence reads: CSVEDLRDRPYEQYF. Written as DNA, the CDR3 is TGCAGCGTTGAAGATCTCAGGGACAGACCCTACGAGCAGTACTTC.

The rearrangement uses TRBV25-1 and TRBJ2-7; D is possibly TRBD2 (5 bases). Germline CDR1 and CDR2: MGHDK and SYGVNS. The CDR3 sequence is 12 residues long. V gave up 3 bases and J gave up 7 bases, with 10 bases separating them. DNA for the CDR3: TGTGCCAGCAGTGACCGGAGGTGGGAGCAGTACTTC. Residues: CASSDRRWEQYF.

Only a few counts were recorded for this clone. The chain recombines TRBV6-6 with TRBJ2-1; 8 bases agree with TRBD1. V lost 6 bases, J lost 8 bases, and 12 bases stayed unmatched. The V gene's germline CDR1 is MNHNY and CDR2 SVGAGI (reference sequence). This CDR3 region has 15 residues. The CDR3 coding sequence is TGTGCCAGCAGCGAGGGGACAGGAAGGCGGGATGAGCAGTTCTTC. It is translated as CASSEGTGRRDEQFF.

The chain couples TRBV5-4 to TRBJ2-1, with no clear D. The V end was cut by 3 bases, the J end by 0 bases, with 7 bases between. CDR3 size: 14 residues. CDR1 SGHNT and CDR2 YYREEE come from the germline V gene (reference sequence). DNA of the CDR3: TGTGCCAGCAGCTCCCAGAGCTCCTACAATGAGCAGTTCTTC. Translated: CASSSQSSYNEQFF. Full variable domain (missing parts from reference TRBV5-4 and TRBJ2-1): ETGVTQSPTHLIKTRGQQVTLRCSSQSGHNTVSWYQQALGQGPQFIFQYYREEENGRGNFPPRFSGLQFPNYSSELNVNALELDDSALYLCASSSQSSYNEQFFGPGTRLTVL.

The V call is TRBV5-1, the J call TRBJ2-2; D call uncertain. The V and J ends lost 4 bases and 5 bases respectively, with 9 bases between them. The germline CDR1 and CDR2 sequences are SGHRS and YFSETQ. CDR3 length equals 13 residues. This CDR3 is CASSAQPTGELFF. CDR3 nucleotide sequence: TGCGCCAGCAGCGCACAGCCAACCGGGGAGCTGTTTTTT. Supplemented by reference TRBV5-1 and TRBJ2-2, the full variable domain reads KAGVTQTPRYLIKTRGQQVTLSCSPISGHRSVSWYQQTPGQGLQFLFEYFSETQRNKGNFPGRFSGRQFSNSRSEMNVSTLELGDSALYLCASSAQPTGELFFGEGSRLTVL.

The V gene is TRBV9, the J gene TRBJ2-1; TRBD2 aligns across 7 bases. The CDR3 runs to 16 residues. The germline V gene has CDR1 SGDLS and CDR2 YYNGEE. The ends lost 0 bases at V and 9 bases at J; junction bases unmatched: 12. This chain's CDR3 is CASSVGGRRGASEQFF. CDR3 coding DNA: TGTGCCAGCAGCGTAGGCGGGAGAAGGGGTGCGAGTGAGCAGTTCTTC.

The chain employs TRBV6-5 and TRBJ2-7, with 7 nucleotides matching TRBD1. The CDR3 runs to 15 residues. Trimming took 1 base from V and 3 from J; bases not matched to a gene: 6. The germline V gene has CDR1 MNHEY and CDR2 SVGAGI. This chain's CDR3 is CASSYFRQGFYEQYF. In DNA form, the CDR3 reads TGTGCCAGCAGTTACTTTCGACAGGGCTTCTACGAGCAGTACTTC.

In its sample, this clone was seen once. This chain joins TRBV7-2 and TRBJ1-2, with a weak D call TRBD1 (5 bases). CDR3 length: 13 residues. The V end was cut by 3 bases, the J end by 4 bases, with 9 bases between. Germline assignment: CDR1 SGHTA and CDR2 FQGNSA. The CDR3 DNA follows: TGTGCCAGCAGCTTCCGACAGCTCTATGGCTACACCTTC. Residues: CASSFRQLYGYTF.

The chain combines TRBV19 with TRBJ1-1; weak D call: TRBD1 (5 bases). Per the germline V gene, CDR1 is LNHDA and CDR2 is SQIVND (reference sequence). The V end was cut by 6 bases, the J end by 4 bases, with 12 bases between. This CDR3 is built from 13 residues. The CDR3 DNA sequence: TGTGCCAGTAGCACAACAGGAGGCACTGAAGCTTTCTTT. Its protein is CASSTTGGTEAFF.

The CDR3 DNA is TGTGCCAGCTCACCCTATCGACAGCAAACTAATACTGAAGCTTTCTTT. This encodes CASSPYRQQTNTEAFF. This chain uses TRBV18 with TRBJ1-1; the D gene is possibly TRBD1 (5 bases). CDR1 KGHSH and CDR2 LQKENI come from the germline V gene. Trimming shortened V by 3 bases and J by 5 bases, and 19 bases separated the two germline ends. CDR3 length: 16 amino acids.

This chain joins TRBV5-4 and TRBJ2-2; 7 bases match TRBD1. Trimming removed 4 bases from V and 3 bases from J; junction bases left unmatched: 3. This CDR3 is 14 amino acids long. The V gene's germline CDR1 is SGHNT and CDR2 YYREEE (reference sequence). This CDR3 reads CASSPGTDTGELFF. The CDR3 DNA sequence: TGTGCCAGCAGCCCTGGGACAGACACCGGGGAGCTGTTTTTT.

This chain joins TRBV21-1 and TRBJ2-2; TRBD2, the table's D call, was not compared with the DNA. TRBV21-1 is designated a pseudogene. The CDR3 is 18 residues long. CDR3 bases: TGTGCCAGCAGCCGGGACAGGGGACTAGCGGGTAACACCGGGGAGCTGTTTTTT. This sequence encodes CASSRDRGLAGNTGELFF.

The rearrangement joins TRBV6-5 to TRBJ2-4; D is tentatively TRBD1 or TRBD2 (5 bases each). This CDR3 is built from 13 residues. Germline V gives CDR1 MNHEY, CDR2 SVGAGI. V gave up 4 bases and J gave up 5 bases, with 9 bases separating them. The CDR3 spells CASSSGRENIQYF. CDR3 nucleotides: TGTGCCAGCAGTTCGGGACGTGAAAACATTCAGTACTTC.

This chain connects TRBV7-2 to TRBJ2-1; D is undetermined. Trimming took off 1 base at V and 5 bases at J, with 9 bases between the two ends. CDR1 SGHTA and CDR2 FQGNSA come from the germline V gene. The CDR3 loop spans 14 amino acids. The CDR3 region is CASSLGRNNNEQFF. In nucleotides, the CDR3 is TGTGCCAGCAGCTTAGGTCGCAACAACAATGAGCAGTTCTTC.

This chain joins TRBV30 and TRBJ1-3; perhaps TRBD1 as D (5 bases). The germline CDR1 and CDR2 sequences are GTSNPN and SVGIG (reference sequence). Between the trimmed V and J ends, which lost 4 bases and 4 bases, there was a span of 23 bases. There are 17 residues in the CDR3. CDR3 region: CAWKNKPGVKEGNTIYF. CDR3 coding DNA: TGTGCCTGGAAAAACAAACCGGGGGTAAAGGAAGGAAACACCATATATTTT.

This clone appeared a single time. This chain uses TRBV27 with TRBJ2-1; 10 bases match TRBD1. V was clipped by 5 bases and J by 6 bases; unmatched bases: 7. The CDR3 has 15 amino acids. Germline CDR1 MNHEY, CDR2 SMNVEV (reference sequence). The CDR3 sequence: CASSPYRTGGNEQFF. The CDR3, as DNA: TGTGCCAGCAGTCCCTACAGGACAGGGGGCAATGAGCAGTTCTTC.

In regard to this clone: Other DNA sequences of this sample code for an identical CDR3. The V call is TRBV7-2, the J call TRBJ2-7; tentatively, D is TRBD1 or TRBD2 (6 bases each). The germline V gene has CDR1 SGHTA and CDR2 FQGNSA. The CDR3 contains 14 residues. Trimming stripped 5 bases from V and 2 bases from J, with 13 bases between. This CDR3 is CASSLGGGTYEQYF. The CDR3 coding sequence is TGTGCCAGCAGCCTAGGAGGGGGGACCTACGAGCAGTACTTC.